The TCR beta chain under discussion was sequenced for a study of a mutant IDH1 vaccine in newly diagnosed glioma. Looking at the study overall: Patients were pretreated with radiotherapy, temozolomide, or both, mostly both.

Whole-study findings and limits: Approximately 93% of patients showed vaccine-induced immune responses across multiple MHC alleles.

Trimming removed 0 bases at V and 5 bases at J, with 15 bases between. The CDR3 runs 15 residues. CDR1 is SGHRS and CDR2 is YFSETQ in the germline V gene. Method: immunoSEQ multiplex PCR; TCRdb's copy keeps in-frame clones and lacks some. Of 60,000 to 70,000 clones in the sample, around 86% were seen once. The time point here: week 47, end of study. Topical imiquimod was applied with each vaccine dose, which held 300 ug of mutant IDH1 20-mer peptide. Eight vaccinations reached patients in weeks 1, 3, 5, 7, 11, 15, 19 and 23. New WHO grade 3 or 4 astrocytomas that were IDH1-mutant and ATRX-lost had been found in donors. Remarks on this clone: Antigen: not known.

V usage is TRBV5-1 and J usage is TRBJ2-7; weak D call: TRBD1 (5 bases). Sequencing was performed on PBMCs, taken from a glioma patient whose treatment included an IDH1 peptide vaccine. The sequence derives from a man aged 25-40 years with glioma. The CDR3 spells CASSLVVTGLDEQYF. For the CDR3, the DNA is TGCGCCAGCAGCTTGGTCGTAACAGGTCTCGACGAGCAGTACTTC.